Listed below are T cell receptor beta chains from one sample, sequenced in a study of cytomegalovirus exposure and HLA in healthy donors. Clones were read by immunoSEQ multiplex PCR, and TCRdb kept only the in-frame ones, dropping some. The sample lists fewer than 200,000 clones; roughly 77% were seen once. The sequenced sample was PBMCs. Receptors were obtained from a woman in her thirties or forties in good health and CMV-seropositive. The CDR3 runs from the conserved cysteine through the conserved F or W. A D gene is named only where the DNA matches it firmly. Some rows mark clone size as missing; the rest say once, few, many or name a class of expanded clone.

CDR3 protein	CDR3 DNA	V gene	J gene	D gene	clone size
CSVQRTGNSYEQYF	TGCAGCGTCCAACGGACAGGGAACTCCTACGAGCAGTACTTC	TRBV29-1	TRBJ2-7	TRBD1	-
CASQGAYEQYF	TGTGCCAGCCAAGGGGCTTACGAGCAGTACTTC	TRBV6-1	TRBJ2-7	-	-
CASSFAGTGNNEQFF	TGTGCCAGCAGTTTCGCCGGGACAGGGAACAATGAGCAGTTCTTC	TRBV28	TRBJ2-1	TRBD1	-
CASSEWRGGYGYTF	TGTGCCAGCAGTGAATGGCGGGGAGGGTATGGCTACACCTTC	TRBV6-1	TRBJ1-2	-	-
CASLRGNEQFF	TGTGCCAGCCTGAGGGGGAATGAGCAGTTCTTC	TRBV6-5	TRBJ2-1	-	-
CASSPGQGGQPQHF	TGCGCCAGCAGCCCGGGACAGGGAGGTCAGCCCCAGCATTTT	TRBV10-1	TRBJ1-5	TRBD1	-
CASSDRAGEYF	TGTGCCAGCAGTGATCGGGCCGGGGAGTACTTC	TRBV6-1	TRBJ2-7	-	-
CASSPQYSQQETQYF	TGTGCCAGCTCACCTCAGTACTCACAGCAAGAGACCCAGTACTTC	TRBV18	TRBJ2-5	-	-
CASSFSLRGGYGDTQYF	TGTGCCAGCAGCTTCTCCCTCAGAGGCGGTTATGGAGATACGCAGTATTTT	TRBV7-6	TRBJ2-3	-	-
CASNPNPSLHTGELFF	TGTGCCAGTAACCCCAATCCGTCCCTACACACCGGGGAGCTGTTTTTT	TRBV19	TRBJ2-2	-	-
CASLEDPHRHTQYF	TGTGCCAGCCTTGAGGATCCACACCGTCATACGCAGTATTTT	TRBV5-4	TRBJ2-3	-	-
CASSQGRGQSSYNEQFF	TGCGCCAGCAGCCAAGGCCGTGGGCAGAGCTCCTACAATGAGCAGTTCTTC	TRBV4-3	TRBJ2-1	-	-
CASSLDKSSYNEQFF	TGTGCCAGCAGCTTAGACAAGAGCTCCTACAATGAGCAGTTCTTC	TRBV11-2	TRBJ2-1	-	-
CASSLRDLNNEQFF	TGTGCCAGCTCACTACGGGACTTGAACAATGAGCAGTTCTTC	TRBV18	TRBJ2-1	-	-
CASTKDWDTREQYF	TGTGCCAGTACCAAGGACTGGGACACGCGGGAGCAGTACTTC	TRBV19	TRBJ2-7	-	-
CATDKGVPYEQYF	TGTGCCACCGATAAGGGGGTTCCCTACGAGCAGTACTTC	TRBV28	TRBJ2-7	-	-
CASNPLRGNQETQYF	TGTGCCAGCAACCCACTCAGGGGAAACCAAGAGACCCAGTACTTC	TRBV7-9	TRBJ2-5	-	-
CASSLAEGSTEAFF	TGTGCCAGCAGCTTAGCGGAGGGGAGCACTGAAGCTTTCTTT	TRBV7-2	TRBJ1-1	-	few
CASSSWTGTYEQYF	TGTGCCAGCAGCTCATGGACAGGGACCTACGAGCAGTACTTC	TRBV7-2	TRBJ2-7	TRBD1	-
CASSLEEGAYEQYF	TGTGCCAGCAGCTTAGAAGAGGGGGCATACGAGCAGTACTTC	TRBV7-2	TRBJ2-7	TRBD1	once
CASSIPSGLATDTQYF	TGTGCCAGTAGTATACCCTCGGGACTAGCGACAGATACGCAGTATTTT	TRBV19	TRBJ2-3	TRBD2	-
CASSPGDSLAKNIQYF	TGTGCCAGCAGTCCTGGGGACAGCCTAGCCAAAAACATTCAGTACTTC	TRBV5-4	TRBJ2-4	TRBD1	-
CASSDRSASSGANVLTF	TGTGCCAGCAGTGACCGGAGTGCGTCCTCTGGGGCCAACGTCCTGACTTTC	TRBV6-1	TRBJ2-6	-	once
CATSRERQDPSDF	TGTGCCACCAGCAGAGAGAGACAGGACCCCAGCGACTTC	TRBV15	TRBJ2-7	-	-
CASSPGQGGEQYF	TGTGCCAGCAGCCCGGGACAGGGGGGCGAGCAGTACTTC	TRBV7-9	TRBJ2-7	TRBD1	-
CAFQTGKKTDTQYF	TGTGCCTTTCAAACGGGGAAAAAAACAGATACGCAGTATTTT	TRBV30	TRBJ2-3	-	-
CATALQGGNTEAFF	TGTGCCACCGCCCTTCAGGGGGGGAACACTGAAGCTTTCTTT	TRBV28	TRBJ1-1	TRBD1	-
CASSLGGQNTEAFF	TGTGCCAGCTCCCTAGGGGGCCAGAACACTGAAGCTTTCTTT	TRBV18	TRBJ1-1	TRBD1	-
CASTPDRVTQPQHF	TGTGCCAGCACTCCGGACAGGGTGACTCAGCCCCAGCATTTT	TRBV6-1	TRBJ1-5	TRBD1	-
CASRVTGAERKLFF	TGTGCCAGCAGGGTAACAGGTGCCGAACGGAAACTGTTTTTT	TRBV6-1	TRBJ1-4	-	few
CASSFRQGNEKLFF	TGTGCCAGCAGCTTTCGACAGGGGAATGAAAAACTGTTTTTT	TRBV7-2	TRBJ1-4	TRBD1	few
CASSLRELQKETQYF	TGTGCCAGCAGCTTGAGAGAGCTGCAAAAAGAGACCCAGTACTTC	TRBV7-9	TRBJ2-5	-	once
CASSIAGTGSEKLFF	TGTGCCAGCAGTATAGCCGGGACAGGGTCCGAAAAACTGTTTTTT	TRBV28	TRBJ1-4	TRBD1	once
CASSSGQGEAFF	TGTGCCAGCAGCTCTGGACAGGGTGAAGCTTTCTTT	TRBV5-8	TRBJ1-1	TRBD1	-
CASSVSWQGYEQYF	TGTGCCAGCAGTGTAAGTTGGCAGGGCTACGAGCAGTACTTC	TRBV2	TRBJ2-7	-	-
CAISEGGRLVGANVLTF	TGTGCCATCAGTGAGGGGGGCAGGCTCGTCGGGGCCAACGTCCTGACTTTC	TRBV10-3	TRBJ2-6	-	-
CATTENTEAFF	TGTGCCACGACAGAAAACACTGAAGCTTTCTTT	TRBV28	TRBJ1-1	-	-
CASSDGGSRADTQYF	TGTGCCAGCAGTGATGGGGGGAGTCGGGCAGATACGCAGTATTTT	TRBV25-1	TRBJ2-3	-	-
CSSSSPGTTFTDTQYF	TGTTCCAGCAGCTCCCCCGGGACTACTTTCACAGATACGCAGTATTTT	TRBV7-9	TRBJ2-3	TRBD2	few
CASTSIQGVQEKLFF	TGTGCCAGTACCTCGATCCAGGGTGTTCAGGAAAAACTGTTTTTT	TRBV19	TRBJ1-4	-	-
CASSPSRGHEKLFF	TGTGCCAGCTCACCTTCTAGGGGCCATGAAAAACTGTTTTTT	TRBV18	TRBJ1-4	-	-
CASSVGTSGSNEQFF	TGTGCCAGCAGTGTAGGGACTAGCGGGAGCAATGAGCAGTTCTTC	TRBV2	TRBJ2-1	TRBD2	-
CASSIDLSTGGNYGYTF	TGTGCCAGTAGTATAGATCTTTCGACAGGGGGGAACTATGGCTACACCTTC	TRBV19	TRBJ1-2	TRBD1	-
CASSVTGQGDYEQYF	TGTGCCAGCAGCGTCACCGGACAGGGGGACTACGAGCAGTACTTC	TRBV9	TRBJ2-7	TRBD1	once
CASSFQRLAGEADTQYF	TGTGCCAGCAGTTTTCAGAGGCTAGCGGGGGAAGCAGATACGCAGTATTTT	TRBV28	TRBJ2-3	TRBD2	few
CASSLATLTTYEQYF	TGCGCCAGCAGCTTGGCTACCCTAACTACCTACGAGCAGTACTTC	TRBV5-1	TRBJ2-7	-	once
CASSFLAGARTDTQYF	TGCGCCAGCAGCTTCTTAGCGGGGGCCCGCACAGATACGCAGTATTTT	TRBV5-1	TRBJ2-3	TRBD2	-
CASSEGERGGTGELFF	TGTGCCAGCAGTGAAGGCGAGCGGGGGGGGACCGGGGAGCTGTTTTTT	TRBV2	TRBJ2-2	TRBD2	-
CASRDRVGVNTEAFF	TGTGCCAGCAGGGACAGGGTAGGGGTAAACACTGAAGCTTTCTTT	TRBV6-5	TRBJ1-1	TRBD1	-
CASSIQGSSLGYGYTF	TGTGCCAGTAGTATACAGGGTTCCTCGCTAGGGTATGGCTACACCTTC	TRBV19	TRBJ1-2	-	-
CATSRDRGHSNYGYTF	TGTGCCACCAGTAGGGACAGGGGGCATTCAAACTATGGCTACACCTTC	TRBV15	TRBJ1-2	TRBD1	-